The rows below give T cell receptor beta chains drawn from one sample of a study of blood T cells in healthy people across ages. A single record per CDR3 protein comes from TCRdb applying MiXCR to the 5' RACE reads. The table shows hundreds of thousands of distinct CDR3 sequences, with around 31% occurring only once. The specimen sequenced was blood. These TCRs come from a woman at least 80 years old in good health. The CDR3 runs from the conserved cysteine through the conserved F or W. The D gene is left open where the match is weak. Size values are once, few and many counts, or a class for expanded clones, and some rows have none.

TRBJ2-2 many TRBD1 TRBV20-1 CSAGRTGANTGELFF TGCAGTGCTGGTCGGACAGGGGCGAACACCGGGGAGCTGTTTTTT
TRBJ1-5 many - TRBV20-1 CSARSRVLAQPQHF TGCAGTGCTAGGAGTAGGGTCTTAGCCCAGCCCCAGCATTTT
TRBJ2-1 - - TRBV11-2 CASSLEPGASSYNEQFF TGTGCCAGCAGCTTAGAACCGGGGGCCAGCTCCTACAATGAGCAGTTCTTC
TRBJ1-5 - TRBD1 TRBV5-6 CASSLRQGGVGNQPQHF TGTGCCAGCAGCTTGAGACAGGGCGGCGTGGGCAATCAGCCCCAGCATTTT
TRBJ2-7 many TRBD2 TRBV7-6 CASSPGLAATSYEQYF TGTGCCAGCAGCCCGGGACTAGCGGCCACCTCCTACGAGCAGTACTTC
TRBJ2-1 many - TRBV9 CASSVDNSQQFF TGTGCCAGCAGCGTAGATAATTCTCAGCAGTTCTTC
TRBJ1-1 many - TRBV12-5 CASALKGNTEAFF TGTGCTAGTGCCCTGAAGGGGAACACTGAAGCTTTCTTT
TRBJ2-7 many - TRBV28 CASSLRQGRGEQYF TGTGCCAGCAGTTTAAGGCAGGGTAGGGGCGAGCAGTACTTC
TRBJ2-2 - TRBD1 TRBV7-9 CASRRPGGTGELFF TGTGCCAGCCGACGTCCAGGGGGCACCGGGGAGCTGTTTTTT
TRBJ2-1 many TRBD2 TRBV7-2 CASSLEVAGGLANEQFF TGTGCCAGCAGCTTAGAAGTAGCGGGGGGACTGGCCAATGAGCAGTTCTTC
TRBJ2-6 - TRBD1 TRBV7-9 CASSRGQGVTSGANVLTF TGTGCCAGCAGCCGCGGACAGGGGGTGACCTCTGGGGCCAACGTCCTGACTTTC
TRBJ2-5 - TRBD2 TRBV4-1 CASSLGTGLAGNNEQYF TGCGCCAGCAGCCTAGGAACCGGACTAGCGGGGAATAATGAGCAGTACTTC
TRBJ2-4 many - TRBV27 CASSPRPGLAKNIQYF TGTGCCAGCAGCCCTCGTCCAGGGCTGGCCAAAAACATTCAGTACTTC
TRBJ2-7 - TRBD2 TRBV20-1 CSAKERGGRSSYEQYF TGCAGTGCCAAAGAGCGGGGGGGTAGAAGCTCCTACGAGCAGTACTTC
TRBJ2-2 once - TRBV7-2 CASSFYRSGELFF TGTGCCAGCAGCTTTTACCGGAGCGGGGAGCTGTTTTTT
TRBJ1-5 - - TRBV30 CAWSSGLNGGNQPQHF TGTGCCTGGAGTTCGGGCCTCAACGGGGGCAATCAGCCCCAGCATTTT
TRBJ2-2 many - TRBV7-2 CASSLLLAGANTGELFF TGTGCCAGCAGCTTACTACTGGCGGGGGCCAACACCGGGGAGCTGTTTTTT
TRBJ2-6 many - TRBV10-3 CAISGRGAGGAGANVLTF TGTGCCATCAGTGGAAGGGGGGCCGGGGGCGCTGGGGCCAACGTCCTGACTTTC
TRBJ2-3 - - TRBV5-4 CASRLGYVGTDTQYF TGTGCCAGCAGACTAGGGTATGTGGGCACAGATACGCAGTATTTT
TRBJ2-1 many TRBD2 TRBV7-3 CASSLRGSGGGGFSYNEQFF TGTGCCAGCAGCTTACGTGGAAGCGGGGGGGGTGGGTTCTCCTACAATGAGCAGTTCTTC
TRBJ1-5 - - TRBV12-3/TRBV12-4 CASSDNYSNQPQHF TGTGCCAGCAGTGACAACTATAGCAATCAGCCCCAGCATTTT
TRBJ2-5 - TRBD2 TRBV7-2 CASSSGLAGGVETQYF TGTGCCAGCAGCTCGGGACTAGCGGGGGGGGTAGAGACCCAGTACTTC
TRBJ1-2 many TRBD1 TRBV6-5 CASSPPGQGATYGYTF TGTGCCAGCAGTCCACCGGGACAGGGGGCCACCTATGGCTACACCTTC
TRBJ1-3 - TRBD1 TRBV7-2 CASSLSSGGFNTIYF TGTGCCAGCAGCTTATCATCAGGGGGCTTTAACACCATATATTTT
TRBJ1-2 - TRBD1 TRBV30 CAWSGTGAPGSYTF TGTGCCTGGAGCGGGACAGGGGCCCCTGGGAGCTACACCTTC
TRBJ2-7 many - TRBV28 CASGSGQVPFEQYF TGTGCCAGCGGGTCAGGGCAGGTTCCCTTCGAGCAGTACTTC
TRBJ2-1 many TRBD2 TRBV20-1 CSAIEASGYNEQFF TGCAGTGCTATCGAGGCTAGCGGATACAATGAGCAGTTCTTC
TRBJ1-2 - TRBD1 TRBV3-1 CASSQAGGLRGYTF TGTGCCAGCAGCCAAGCAGGGGGCTTGAGAGGCTACACCTTC
TRBJ1-5 - - TRBV18 CASSAPGDYRGPQHF TGTGCCAGCTCAGCCCCGGGCGACTACCGGGGGCCCCAGCATTTT
TRBJ2-1 many - TRBV6-5 CASSYNEQFF TGTGCCAGCAGTTACAATGAGCAGTTCTTC
TRBJ1-1 many - TRBV6-5 CASRGPGINTEAFF TGTGCCAGCAGGGGCCCAGGGATAAACACTGAAGCTTTCTTT
TRBJ2-5 - TRBD1 TRBV11-3 CASSPTGTGVETQYF TGTGCCAGCAGCCCGACCGGGACAGGGGTGGAGACCCAGTACTTC
TRBJ1-2 few - TRBV24-1 CATSDRADNYGYTF TGTGCCACCAGTGACAGGGCGGATAACTATGGCTACACCTTC
TRBJ1-4 - TRBD1 TRBV4-2 CASSQGDSLNEKLFF TGTGCCAGCAGCCAAGGGGACAGCCTAAATGAAAAACTGTTTTTT
TRBJ1-4 - - TRBV15 CATSRVGQGYIEELFF TGTGCCACCAGCAGAGTCGGTCAGGGGTATATTGAAGAACTGTTTTTT
TRBJ2-1 - - TRBV7-2 CASSFLGNEQLF TGCGCCAGCAGCTTTCTCGGCAATGAGCAGTTATTC